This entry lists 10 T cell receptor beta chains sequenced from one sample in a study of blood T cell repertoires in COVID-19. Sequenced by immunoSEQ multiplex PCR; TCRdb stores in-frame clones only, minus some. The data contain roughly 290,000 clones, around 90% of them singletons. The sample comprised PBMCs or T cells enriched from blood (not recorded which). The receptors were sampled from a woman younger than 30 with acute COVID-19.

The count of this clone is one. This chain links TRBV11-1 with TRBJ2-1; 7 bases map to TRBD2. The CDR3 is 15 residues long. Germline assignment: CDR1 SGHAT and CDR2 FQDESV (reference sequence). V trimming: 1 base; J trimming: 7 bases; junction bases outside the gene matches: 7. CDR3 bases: TGTGCCAGCAGCTTAGTGGCGGGAGCAGGTAATGAGCAGTTCTTC. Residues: CASSLVAGAGNEQFF.

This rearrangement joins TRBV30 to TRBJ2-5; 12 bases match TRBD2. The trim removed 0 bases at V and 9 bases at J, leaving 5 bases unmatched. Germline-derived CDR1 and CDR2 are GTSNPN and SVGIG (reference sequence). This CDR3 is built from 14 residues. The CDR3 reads CAWSVGLAGGAQYF. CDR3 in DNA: TGTGCCTGGAGTGTAGGTCTAGCGGGGGGGGCCCAGTACTTC.

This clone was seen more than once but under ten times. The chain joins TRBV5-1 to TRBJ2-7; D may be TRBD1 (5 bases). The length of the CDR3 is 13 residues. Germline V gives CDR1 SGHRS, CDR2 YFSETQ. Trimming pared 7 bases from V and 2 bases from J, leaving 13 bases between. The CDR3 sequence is CASSQGATYEQYF. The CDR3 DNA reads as TGCGCCAGCTCCCAGGGTGCGACCTACGAGCAGTACTTC.

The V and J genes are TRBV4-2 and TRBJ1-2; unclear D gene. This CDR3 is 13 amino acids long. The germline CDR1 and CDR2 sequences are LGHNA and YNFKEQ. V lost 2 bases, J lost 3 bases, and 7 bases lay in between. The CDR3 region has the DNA TGTGCCAGCAGCCAAAGCGGGGACTATGGCTACACCTTC. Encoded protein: CASSQSGDYGYTF.

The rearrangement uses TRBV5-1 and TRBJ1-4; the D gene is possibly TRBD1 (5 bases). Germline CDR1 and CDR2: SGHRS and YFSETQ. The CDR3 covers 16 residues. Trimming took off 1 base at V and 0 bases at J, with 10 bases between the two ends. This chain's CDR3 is CASSLQGTPTNEKLFF. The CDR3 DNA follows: TGCGCCAGCAGCTTGCAAGGGACTCCAACTAATGAAAAACTGTTTTTT.

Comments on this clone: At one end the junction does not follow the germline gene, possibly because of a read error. The CDR3 coding sequence is TGTGCCAGCAGCCAAGATCGCCGGTTGTCATTC. This encodes CASSQDRRLSF. The V gene is TRBV14, the J gene TRBJ1-1; D call uncertain. Germline V gene data show CDR1 as SGHDN and CDR2 as FVKESK. CDR3 size: 11 residues.

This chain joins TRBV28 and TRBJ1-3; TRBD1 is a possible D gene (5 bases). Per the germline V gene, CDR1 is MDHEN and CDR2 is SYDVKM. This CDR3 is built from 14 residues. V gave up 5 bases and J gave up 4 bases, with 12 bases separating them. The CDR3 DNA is TGTGCCAGCAGTCGAGGCGGGGGAGGAAACACCATATATTTT. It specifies CASSRGGGGNTIYF.

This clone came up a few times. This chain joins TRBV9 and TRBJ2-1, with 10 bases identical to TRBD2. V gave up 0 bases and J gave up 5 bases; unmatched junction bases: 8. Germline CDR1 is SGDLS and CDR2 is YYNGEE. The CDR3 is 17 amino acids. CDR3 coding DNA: TGTGCCAGCAGCGTAGGGCTAGCGGGAGAGACCGACAATGAGCAGTTCTTC. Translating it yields CASSVGLAGETDNEQFF.

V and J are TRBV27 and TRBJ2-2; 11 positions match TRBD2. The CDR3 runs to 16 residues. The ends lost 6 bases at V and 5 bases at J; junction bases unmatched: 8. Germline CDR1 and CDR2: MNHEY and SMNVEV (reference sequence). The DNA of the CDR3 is TGTGCCAGCAGGGGACTAGCGGAGAGGTGGACCGGGGAGCTGTTTTTT. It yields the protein CASRGLAERWTGELFF.

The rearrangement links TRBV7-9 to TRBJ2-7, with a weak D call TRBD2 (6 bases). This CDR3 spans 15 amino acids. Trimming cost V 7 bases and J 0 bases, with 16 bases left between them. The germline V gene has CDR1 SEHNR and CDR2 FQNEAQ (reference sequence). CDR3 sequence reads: CASTRGQVNSYEQYF. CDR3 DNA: TGTGCCAGCACGCGGGGTCAGGTCAACTCCTACGAGCAGTACTTC.